The clone carrying this TCR beta chain appeared a few times. The sample belongs to a study of blood T cell repertoires in COVID-19. With V trimmed by 1 base and J by 5 bases, 1 base remained unmatched. The CDR3 loop spans 14 amino acids. The germline V gene has CDR1 SSHAT and CDR2 FNYEAQ (reference sequence). The protocol was immunoSEQ multiplex PCR, while the TCRdb copy is restricted to in-frame clones and leaves out a portion. The profile shows about 400,000 clones, approximately 86% of them singletons. The rearrangement joins TRBV7-7 to TRBJ2-5; 10 bases are shared with TRBD2. The sequenced sample was peripheral blood. This receptor was obtained from a woman aged 55-69 years with COVID-19, enrolled during active disease. CDR3 bases: TGTGCCAGCAGCTTAGGGGGACTAGCGGAGACCCAGTACTTC. Its translation: CASSLGGLAETQYF.